This T cell receptor beta chain is drawn from a study of identical twins. Study results and caveats: Insertion counts were lower in abundant cord blood beta clonotypes, a trend that memory repertoires did not show. Zero-insertion analyses could be partly confounded by invariant MAIT and iNKT cells. Surplus twin overlap in beta out-of-frame sequences was less pronounced.

The CDR3 length is 13 residues. Trimming took 5 bases from V and 14 from J; bases not matched to a gene: 10. Germline V gives CDR1 MDHEN, CDR2 SYDVKM. One entry per CDR3 protein results from TCRdb running MiXCR on the 5' RACE reads. The data show roughly 260,000 distinct CDR3 sequences, approximately 7.8% seen once. This clonotype was counted a few times. The antigen remains unidentified. The same specimen was also included in a second study, on yellow fever vaccine responses in identical twins.

The receptor's source is a woman younger than 35 in good health. Specimen: CD8+ T cells sorted from blood. The chain joins TRBV28 to TRBJ2-5; 11 bases match TRBD2. CDR3 protein: CASSTETSGEVYF. For the CDR3, the DNA is TGTGCCAGCAGTACAGAGACTAGCGGGGAGGTATACTTC.